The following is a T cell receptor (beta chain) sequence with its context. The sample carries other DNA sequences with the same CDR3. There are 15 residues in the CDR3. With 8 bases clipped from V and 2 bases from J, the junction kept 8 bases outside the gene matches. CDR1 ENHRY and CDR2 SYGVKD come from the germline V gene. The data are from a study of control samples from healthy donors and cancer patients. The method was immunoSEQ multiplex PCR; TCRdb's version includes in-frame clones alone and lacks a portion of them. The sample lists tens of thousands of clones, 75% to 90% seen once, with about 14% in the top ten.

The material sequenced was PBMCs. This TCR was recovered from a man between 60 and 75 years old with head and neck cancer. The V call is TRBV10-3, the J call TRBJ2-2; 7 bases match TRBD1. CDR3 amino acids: CAIGKGQRNTGELFF. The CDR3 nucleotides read TGTGCCATCGGAAAGGGACAGAGAAACACCGGGGAGCTGTTTTTT.